This TCR beta chain is drawn from a study of cytomegalovirus exposure and HLA in healthy donors. Looked up from germline, CDR1 is SEHNR and CDR2 is FQNEAQ (reference sequence). The V end lost 2 bases, the J end lost 2 bases, and 12 bases lay between the germline ends. The CDR3 totals 16 residues. Vbeta (60) and Jbeta (13) primers were used in the PCR. Method: immunoSEQ multiplex PCR; TCRdb's copy keeps in-frame clones and lacks some. The repertoire consists of around 140,000 clones, with 79% occurring once and the leading ten covering around 1%. On this clone: Its specificity is unknown.

The study, taken as a whole, reports: In a later analysis, HLA-associated TCR beta chains were more clonally expanded than equally common others.

This clonotype originated in a male donor in good health and CMV-seronegative. The chain combines TRBV7-9 with TRBJ1-4; possibly TRBD1 for D (5 bases). Material: PBMCs. CDR3 amino acids: CASSLRGDRTNEKLFF. The CDR3 nucleotides read TGTGCCAGCAGCTTAAGGGGTGATAGGACTAATGAAAAACTGTTTTTT.